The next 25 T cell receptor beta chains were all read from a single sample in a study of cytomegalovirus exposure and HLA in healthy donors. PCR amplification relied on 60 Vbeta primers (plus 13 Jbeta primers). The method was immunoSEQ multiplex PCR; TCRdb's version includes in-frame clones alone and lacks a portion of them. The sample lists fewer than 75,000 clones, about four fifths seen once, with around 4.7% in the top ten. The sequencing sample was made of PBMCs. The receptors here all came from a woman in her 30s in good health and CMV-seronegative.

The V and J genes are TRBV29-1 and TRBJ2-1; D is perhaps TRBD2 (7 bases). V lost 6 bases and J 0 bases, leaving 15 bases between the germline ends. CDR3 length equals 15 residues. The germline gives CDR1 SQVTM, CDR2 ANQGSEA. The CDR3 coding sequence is TGCAGCGTGGGGGGGCAGGGAAGCTCCTACAATGAGCAGTTCTTC. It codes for CSVGGQGSSYNEQFF.

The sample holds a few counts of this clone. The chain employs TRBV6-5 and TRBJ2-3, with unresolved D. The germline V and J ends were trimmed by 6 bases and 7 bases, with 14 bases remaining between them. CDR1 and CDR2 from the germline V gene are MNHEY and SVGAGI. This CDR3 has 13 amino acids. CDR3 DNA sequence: TGTGCCAGCAGGATCCCCCACAGTTATACGCAGTATTTT. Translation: CASRIPHSYTQYF.

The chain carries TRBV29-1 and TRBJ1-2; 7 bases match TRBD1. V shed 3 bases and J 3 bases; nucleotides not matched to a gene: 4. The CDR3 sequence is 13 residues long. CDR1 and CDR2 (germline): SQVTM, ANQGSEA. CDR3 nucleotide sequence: TGCAGCGTTGACTCGGGGACAGACTATGGCTACACCTTC. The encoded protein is CSVDSGTDYGYTF.

The CDR3: CASSQDPGGASYEQYF. CDR3 sequence (DNA): TGTGCCAGCAGCCAAGATCCGGGCGGGGCCTCCTACGAGCAGTACTTC. The chain is built from TRBV4-2 and TRBJ2-7; D perhaps matches TRBD2 (6 bases). Germline CDR1 and CDR2: LGHNA and YNFKEQ. The CDR3 spans 16 residues. V lost 0 bases, J lost 0 bases, and 12 bases lay in between.

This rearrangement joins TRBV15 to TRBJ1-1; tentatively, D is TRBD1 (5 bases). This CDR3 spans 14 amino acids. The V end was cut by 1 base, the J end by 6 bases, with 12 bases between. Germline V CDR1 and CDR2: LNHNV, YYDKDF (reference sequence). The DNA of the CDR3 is TGTGCCACCAGCAGAGTCGCAGGGTTCGCTGAAGCTTTCTTT. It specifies CATSRVAGFAEAFF.

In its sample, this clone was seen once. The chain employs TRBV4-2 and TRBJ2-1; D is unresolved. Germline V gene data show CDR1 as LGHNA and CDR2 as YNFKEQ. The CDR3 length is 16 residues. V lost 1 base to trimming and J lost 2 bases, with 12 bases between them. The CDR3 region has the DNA TGTGCCAGCAGCCAAGTGCTCCAAGCCGCCTACAATGAGCAGTTCTTC. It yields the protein CASSQVLQAAYNEQFF.

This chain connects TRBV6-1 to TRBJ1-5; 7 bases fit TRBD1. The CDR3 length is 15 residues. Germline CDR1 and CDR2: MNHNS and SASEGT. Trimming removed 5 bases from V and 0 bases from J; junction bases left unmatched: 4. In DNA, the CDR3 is TGTGCCAGCAGTCTACAGGGGAATAGCAATCAGCCCCAGCATTTT. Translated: CASSLQGNSNQPQHF.

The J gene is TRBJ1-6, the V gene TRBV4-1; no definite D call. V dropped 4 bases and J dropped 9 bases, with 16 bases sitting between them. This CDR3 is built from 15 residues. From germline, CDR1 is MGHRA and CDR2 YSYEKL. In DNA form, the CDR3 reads TGCGCCAGCAGCCTGGCCCCAGGTAACCTTTCACCCCTCCACTTT. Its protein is CASSLAPGNLSPLHF.

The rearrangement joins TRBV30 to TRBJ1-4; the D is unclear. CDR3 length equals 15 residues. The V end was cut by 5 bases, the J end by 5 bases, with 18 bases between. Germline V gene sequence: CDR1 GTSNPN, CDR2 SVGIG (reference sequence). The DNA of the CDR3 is TGTGCCTGGTCAACGGGGTATGGGGAGAATGAAAAACTGTTTTTT. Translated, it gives CAWSTGYGENEKLFF. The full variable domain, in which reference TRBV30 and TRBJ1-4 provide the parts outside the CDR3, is SQTIHQWPATLVQPVGSPLSLECTVEGTSNPNLYWYRQAAGRGLQLLFYSVGIGQISSEVPQNLSASRPQDRQFILSSKKLLLSDSGFYLCAWSTGYGENEKLFFGSGTQLSVL.

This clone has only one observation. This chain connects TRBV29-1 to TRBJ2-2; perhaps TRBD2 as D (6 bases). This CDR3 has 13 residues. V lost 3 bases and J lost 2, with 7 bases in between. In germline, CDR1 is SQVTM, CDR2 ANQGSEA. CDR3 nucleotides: TGCAGCGTTGAGGGAGGTAACACCGGGGAGCTGTTTTTT. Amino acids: CSVEGGNTGELFF.

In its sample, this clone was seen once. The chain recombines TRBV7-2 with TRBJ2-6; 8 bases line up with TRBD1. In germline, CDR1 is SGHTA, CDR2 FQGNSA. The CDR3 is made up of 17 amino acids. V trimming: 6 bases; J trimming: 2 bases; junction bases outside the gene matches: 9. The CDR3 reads CASSLQGAGTGANVLTF. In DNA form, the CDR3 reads TGTGCCAGCAGTTTGCAGGGGGCGGGAACTGGGGCCAACGTCCTGACTTTC.

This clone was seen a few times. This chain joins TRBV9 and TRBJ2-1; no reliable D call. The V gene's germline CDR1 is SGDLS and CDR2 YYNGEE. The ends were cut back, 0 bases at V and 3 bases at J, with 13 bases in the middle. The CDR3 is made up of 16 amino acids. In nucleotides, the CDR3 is TGTGCCAGCAGCGTAGGAGGTCTCGATCTCTACAATGAGCAGTTCTTC. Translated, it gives CASSVGGLDLYNEQFF.

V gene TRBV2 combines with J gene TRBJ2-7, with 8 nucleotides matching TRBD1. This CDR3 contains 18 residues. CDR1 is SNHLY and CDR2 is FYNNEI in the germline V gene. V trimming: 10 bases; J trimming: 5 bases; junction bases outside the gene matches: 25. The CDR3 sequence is CATFPIPRSEQGGNEQYF. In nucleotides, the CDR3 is TGTGCCACTTTCCCTATCCCCCGCAGCGAACAGGGGGGAAACGAGCAGTACTTC.

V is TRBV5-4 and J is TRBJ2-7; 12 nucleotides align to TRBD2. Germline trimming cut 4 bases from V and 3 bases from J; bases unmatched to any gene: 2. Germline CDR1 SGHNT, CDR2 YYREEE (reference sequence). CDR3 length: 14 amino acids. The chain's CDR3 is CASSEGLAGYEQYF. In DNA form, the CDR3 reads TGTGCCAGCAGCGAGGGACTAGCGGGCTACGAGCAGTACTTC.

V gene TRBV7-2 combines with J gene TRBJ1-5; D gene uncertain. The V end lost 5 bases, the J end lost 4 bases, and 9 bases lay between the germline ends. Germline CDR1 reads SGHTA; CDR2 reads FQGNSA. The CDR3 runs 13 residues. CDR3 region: CASSPHGNQPQHF. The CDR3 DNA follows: TGTGCCAGCAGCCCCCACGGGAATCAGCCCCAGCATTTT.

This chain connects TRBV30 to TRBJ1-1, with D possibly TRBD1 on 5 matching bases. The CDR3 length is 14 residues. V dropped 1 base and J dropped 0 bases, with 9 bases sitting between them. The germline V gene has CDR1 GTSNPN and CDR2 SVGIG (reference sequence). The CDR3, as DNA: TGTGCCTGGAGTGCCGGGACTTTGAACACTGAAGCTTTCTTT. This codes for CAWSAGTLNTEAFF.

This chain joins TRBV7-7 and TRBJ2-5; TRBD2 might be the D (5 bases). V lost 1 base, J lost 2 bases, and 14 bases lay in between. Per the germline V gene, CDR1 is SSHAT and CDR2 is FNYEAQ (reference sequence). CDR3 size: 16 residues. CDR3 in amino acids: CASSLVGGLEQETQYF. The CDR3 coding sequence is TGTGCCAGCAGCTTAGTAGGTGGACTCGAACAAGAGACCCAGTACTTC. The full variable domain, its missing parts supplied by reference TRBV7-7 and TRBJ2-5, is GAGVSQSPRYKVTKRGQDVTLRCDPISSHATLYWYQQALGQGPEFLTYFNYEAQPDKSGLPSDRFSAERPEGSISTLTIQRTEQRDSAMYRCASSLVGGLEQETQYFGPGTRLLVL.

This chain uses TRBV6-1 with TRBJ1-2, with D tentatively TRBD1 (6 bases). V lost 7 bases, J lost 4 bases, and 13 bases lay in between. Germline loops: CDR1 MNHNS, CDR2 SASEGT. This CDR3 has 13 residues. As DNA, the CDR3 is TGTGCCAGCATCCGGGACACCATCTATGGCTACACCTTC. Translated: CASIRDTIYGYTF.

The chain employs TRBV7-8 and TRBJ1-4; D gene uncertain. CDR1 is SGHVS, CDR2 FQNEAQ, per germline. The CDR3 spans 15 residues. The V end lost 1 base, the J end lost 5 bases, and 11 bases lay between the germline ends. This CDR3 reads CASSLVSRENEKLFF. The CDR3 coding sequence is TGTGCCAGCAGCTTAGTTTCGCGAGAGAATGAAAAACTGTTTTTT.

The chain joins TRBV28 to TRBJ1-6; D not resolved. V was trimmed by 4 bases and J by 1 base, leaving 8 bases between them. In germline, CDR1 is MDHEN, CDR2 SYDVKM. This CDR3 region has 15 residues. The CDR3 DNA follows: TGTGCCAGCAGTTCAGGAGGGTCCTATAATTCACCCCTCCACTTT. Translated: CASSSGGSYNSPLHF.

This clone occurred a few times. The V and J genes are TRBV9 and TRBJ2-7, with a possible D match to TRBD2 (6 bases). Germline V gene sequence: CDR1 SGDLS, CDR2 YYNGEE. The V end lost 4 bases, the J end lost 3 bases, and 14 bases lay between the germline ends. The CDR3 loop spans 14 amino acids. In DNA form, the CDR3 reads TGTGCCAGCAGCCCTTCGGGACTCTACTACGAGCAGTACTTC. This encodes CASSPSGLYYEQYF.

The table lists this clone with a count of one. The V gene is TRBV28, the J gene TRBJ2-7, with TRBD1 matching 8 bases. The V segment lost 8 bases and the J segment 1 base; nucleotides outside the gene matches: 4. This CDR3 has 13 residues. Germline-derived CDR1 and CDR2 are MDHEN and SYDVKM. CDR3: CASLRQGSYEQYF. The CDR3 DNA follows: TGTGCCAGCCTTCGACAGGGGTCCTACGAGCAGTACTTC.

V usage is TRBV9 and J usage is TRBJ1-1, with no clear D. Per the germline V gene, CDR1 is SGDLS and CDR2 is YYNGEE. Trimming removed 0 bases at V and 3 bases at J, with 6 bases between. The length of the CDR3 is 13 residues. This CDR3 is CASSVVPDTEAFF. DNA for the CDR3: TGTGCCAGCAGCGTAGTCCCCGACACTGAAGCTTTCTTT.

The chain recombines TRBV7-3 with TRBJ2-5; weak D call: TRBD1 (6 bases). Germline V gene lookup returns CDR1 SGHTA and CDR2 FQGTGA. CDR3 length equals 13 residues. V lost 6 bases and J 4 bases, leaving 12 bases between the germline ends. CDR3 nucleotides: TGTGCCAGCAGTTCCCTGACAGGAGAGACCCAGTACTTC. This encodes CASSSLTGETQYF.

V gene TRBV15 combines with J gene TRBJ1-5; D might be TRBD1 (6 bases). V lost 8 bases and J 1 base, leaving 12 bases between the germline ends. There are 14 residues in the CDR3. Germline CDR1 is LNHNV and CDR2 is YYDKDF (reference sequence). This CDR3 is CATDDQGSNQPQHF. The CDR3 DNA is TGTGCCACCGATGATCAGGGGAGCAATCAGCCCCAGCATTTT.